This T cell receptor beta chain was captured in a study of blood T cell repertoires in COVID-19. The wider study: Both acute and convalescent COVID-19 samples were obtained from the United States, Italy and Spain. The analysed material was cDNA or gDNA that came from T cells, B-cell-depleted T cells, or PBMCs.

In the original analysis: Estimation of nucleated cell counts was performed using reference gene primer amplification. Sequencing used immunoSEQ multiplex PCR; TCRdb keeps in-frame clones, though not all of them. V and J calls and clone size are as listed in that table; D and trimming were resolved from the DNA. The sample shows about 140,000 clones, about three quarters of them seen only once. Between the trimmed V and J ends, which lost 7 bases and 0 bases, there was a span of 9 bases. Germline V gives CDR1 LGHNA, CDR2 YNFKEQ. The length of the CDR3 is 13 residues. Sequences were obtained from peripheral blood. This sequence was found in a woman in her fifties or sixties with acute or convalescent COVID-19. This chain joins TRBV4-2 and TRBJ1-1, with D possibly matching TRBD1 (5 bases). CDR3 residues: CASTQVLNTEAFF. DNA for the CDR3: TGTGCCAGCACACAGGTACTGAACACTGAAGCTTTCTTT.